This TCR beta chain was recorded in a study of control samples from healthy donors and cancer patients. Sequenced by immunoSEQ multiplex PCR; TCRdb stores in-frame clones only, minus some. In the table there are some 130,000 clones, around 85% of which are singletons. Germline V gives CDR1 SGDLS, CDR2 YYNGEE. The CDR3 extends over 14 amino acids. The ends lost 3 bases at V and 8 bases at J; junction bases unmatched: 5. This TCR came from a woman aged 25 to 45 in good health. The sequencing sample was made of blood. V and J are TRBV9 and TRBJ2-1; 10 positions agree with TRBD2. In DNA form, the CDR3 reads TGTGCCAGCAGCGGACCCGGGACTAGCGATGAGCAGTTCTTC. Protein product: CASSGPGTSDEQFF.